This T cell receptor beta chain appears in the sequencing data of a study of molecular identifiers for immune sequencing clone quantification (dated by TCRdb to 2016 to 2019). With regard to the full study: For a replicate experiment, RNA from approximately 20,000 or 100,000 naive CD8 T cells was divided into five aliquots, of which four were sequenced. CD8 T cells were used in a methods study to benchmark molecular-identifier clustering-based TCR repertoire sequencing (MIDCIRS) and TCR RNA copy counting. Study-wide findings and limitations: Modeling gave about three recovered TCR RNA copies per cell versus 9.5 to 10 by digital PCR, implying approximately 32% capture efficiency. In CMV-specific effector cells, clones with more than 20 RNA copies accounted for over 97% of molecules, whereas in naive cells such clones accounted for under 1%. The sizes of highly expanded clones could end up underestimated when identical TCR molecules share a barcode. A single cell's worth of spiked-in Jurkat TCR RNA was reported detectable even among under 1.3 million naive CD8 T cells. The naive libraries included spiked-in Jurkat TCR RNA (more than nine copies' worth), and this Jurkat TCR RNA is not part of the donor repertoire. When barcode sub-clustering was not used, chimeric consensus sequences inflated TCR diversity, with chimeras reaching as high as 47%.

Naive CD8 T cell libraries were made from approximately 20,000 to 1,000,000 sorted cells using 10%, 30% or 50% of purified RNA. Naive CD8 T cells, defined as CD8+CD4-CCR7+CD45RA+, were FACS-sorted into RLT Plus buffer on a BD FACSAria II. To test detection sensitivity, Jurkat RNA equivalent to approximately nine TCR copies was spiked into samples of roughly 18,000-1,000,000 naive CD8 T cells. Enrichment of CD8 T cells was done with RosetteSep CD8+ T Cell Enrichment Cocktail plus Ficoll-Paque, and ACK red cell lysis came afterward. The CDR3 contains 16 residues, cysteine and phenylalanine counted. This entry keeps only the CDR3 DNA: 48 bases, framed from base 1. Ends trimmed: V by 1 base, J by 3 bases; bases unmatched to a gene: 5. Sequences MGHRA (CDR1) and YSYEKL (CDR2) are obtained from the germline V gene. Preparation of the library involved PCR. Sequenced on a NextSeq 500. Bulk TCR libraries were prepared as previously described, using TCR primers listed in Table S5. Total RNA was purified with the Qiagen AllPrep DNA/RNA kit. Before analysis, reads from multiple sequencing runs of the same library were pooled. Processing in the source paper ran as follows. Reads were retained only if an exact TCR constant sequence was present, and the retained reads were trimmed to 150 nt and grouped according to their 12-nt molecular barcodes. Reads within each barcode group were sub-clustered using a 15% Levenshtein threshold, and quality-weighted consensus sequences were constructed for each RNA molecule. Non-functional sequences were discarded, and so were lower-count sequences lying one edit away from another sequence. Based on fitting two negative binomial distributions, any barcode sub-cluster with under 20% of the maximum read count was discarded. TCRdb redid the processing of the public reads, applying fastp at Q25 and MiXCR, and retained in-frame beta chains. Rows with a matching CDR3 protein are joined into one entry that keeps the most common DNA and genes. None of the V and J calls come from the authors' own analysis; TCRdb made them. For this sample the table gives more than 450,000 distinct CDR3 sequences, of which about a quarter were detected only once. Of the sample, approximately 0.76% is held by the ten largest clones.

On this clonotype itself: Its antigen is currently not known. No much larger clone is present one base from it, and per-base qualities are unavailable.

The rearranged segments are TRBV4-1 and TRBJ2-1, and 8 junctional nucleotides match TRBD2. The sequencing input was naive CD8+ T cells from blood, with Jurkat cell RNA spiked in. The cell subset or site tag for this specimen amounts to: FACS-sorted CD8+CD4-CCR7+CD45RA+ naive T cells. This clonotype originated in a human donor in good health. Some libraries in this study had Jurkat cell RNA spiked in. Here is the DNA: TGCGCCAGCAGCCAAGTCGCGGGGGGATACTACAATGAGCAGTTCTTC. Its translation reads: CASSQVAGGYYNEQFF.